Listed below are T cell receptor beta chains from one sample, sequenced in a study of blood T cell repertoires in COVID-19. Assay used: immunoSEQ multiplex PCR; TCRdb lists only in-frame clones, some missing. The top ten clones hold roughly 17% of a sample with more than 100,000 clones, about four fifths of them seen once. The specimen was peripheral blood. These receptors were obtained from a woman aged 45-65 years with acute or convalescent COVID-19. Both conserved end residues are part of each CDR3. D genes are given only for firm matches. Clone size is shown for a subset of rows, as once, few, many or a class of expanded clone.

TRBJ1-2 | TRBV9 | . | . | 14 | TGTGCCAGCAGCCCTAGGGTGGGAGACTATGGCTACACCTTC | CASSPRVGDYGYTF
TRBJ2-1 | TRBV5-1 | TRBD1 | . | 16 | TGCGCCAGCAGCTTGGCTGAGGGGGCTCCTCTGGATGAGCAGTTCTTC | CASSLAEGAPLDEQFF
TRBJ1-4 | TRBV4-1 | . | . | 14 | TGCGCCAGCAGCCTCGGGACTTTTAATGAAAAACTGTTTTTT | CASSLGTFNEKLFF
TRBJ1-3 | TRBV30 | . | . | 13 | TGTGCCTGGAGTGGGCCAGGAGGATACACCATATATTTT | CAWSGPGGYTIYF
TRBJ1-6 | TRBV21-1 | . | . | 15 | TGTGCCAGCAGCAGGACAGGGGGCGCGAATTCACCCCTCCACTTT | CASSRTGGANSPLHF
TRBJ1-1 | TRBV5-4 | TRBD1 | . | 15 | TGTGCCAGCAGCTTTAATCAGGGGGCGCAAGGTGAAGCTTTCTTT | CASSFNQGAQGEAFF
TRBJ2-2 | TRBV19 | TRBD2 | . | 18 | TGTGCCAGTAGTATGCGTGTATTTGGTAGCGGGGGTGCCGGGGAGCTGTTTTTT | CASSMRVFGSGGAGELFF
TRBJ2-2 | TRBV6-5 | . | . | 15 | TGTGCCAGCAGAAAGGACAACGCGAACACCGGGGAGCTGTTTTTT | CASRKDNANTGELFF
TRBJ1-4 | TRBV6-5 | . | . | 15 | TGTGCCAGCAGTTACTCGACAGCAACTAATGAAAAACTGTTTTTT | CASSYSTATNEKLFF
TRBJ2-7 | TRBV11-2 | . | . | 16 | TGTGCCAGCAGCTTGTCACAGGGGGGGTTTACCTACGAGCAGTACTTC | CASSLSQGGFTYEQYF
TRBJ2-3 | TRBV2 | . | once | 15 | TGTGCCAGCAGTGGAAAGCGCACTAGCACAGATACGCAGTATTTT | CASSGKRTSTDTQYF
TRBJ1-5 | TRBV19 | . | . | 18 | TGTGCCAGTAGTATAGATCGACCCTTGACAGGTCCGGATCAGCCCCAGCATTTT | CASSIDRPLTGPDQPQHF
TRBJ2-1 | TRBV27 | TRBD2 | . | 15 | TGTGCCAGCAGTTTCTCAACTAGCGGGGGGGAAGGGCAGTTCTTC | CASSFSTSGGEGQFF
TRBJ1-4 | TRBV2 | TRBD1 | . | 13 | TGTGCCAGCAACCGGGACAGAAATGAAAAACTGTTTTTT | CASNRDRNEKLFF
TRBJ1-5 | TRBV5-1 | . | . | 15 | TGCGCCAGCAGCTTAACCGGGACTGAGAATCAGCCCCAGCATTTT | CASSLTGTENQPQHF
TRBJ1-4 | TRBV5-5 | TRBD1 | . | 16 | TGTGCCAGCAGCTGGACTTCGGGACAGGGGTCTGAAAAACTGTTTTTT | CASSWTSGQGSEKLFF
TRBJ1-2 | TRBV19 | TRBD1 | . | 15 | TGTGCCAGTAGAAAGAAACAGGGGGCTAACTATGGCTACACCTTC | CASRKKQGANYGYTF
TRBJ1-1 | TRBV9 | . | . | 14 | TGTGCCAGCAGCGTGGGGCCGATGAACACTGAAGCTTTCTTT | CASSVGPMNTEAFF
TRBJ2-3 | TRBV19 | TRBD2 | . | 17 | TGTGCCAGTAGGCGGGCGGGGGGCCAGATAGACACAGATACGCAGTATTTT | CASRRAGGQIDTDTQYF
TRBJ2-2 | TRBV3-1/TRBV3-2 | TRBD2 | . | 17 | TGTGCCAGCAGCCAAGTAAGACTAGCGGGGGGGCCCGGGGAGCTGTTTTTT | CASSQVRLAGGPGELFF
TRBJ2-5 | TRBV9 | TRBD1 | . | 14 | TGTGCCAGCAGCGTGGGGACAGGACAAGAGACCCAGTACTTC | CASSVGTGQETQYF
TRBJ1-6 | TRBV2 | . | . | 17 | TGTGCCAGCAGTGTCCAGACGACAATTACCTATAATTCACCCCTCCACTTT | CASSVQTTITYNSPLHF
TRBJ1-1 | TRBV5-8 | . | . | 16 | TGTGCCAGCAGCTTGGCCCTGGGGGGGCGTAGTACTGAAGCTTTCTTT | CASSLALGGRSTEAFF
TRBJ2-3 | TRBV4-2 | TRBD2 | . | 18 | TGTGCCAGCAGCCAGTCAACCGGGACTAGCGGGGGGGCAGATACGCAGTATTTT | CASSQSTGTSGGADTQYF
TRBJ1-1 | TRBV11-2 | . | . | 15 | TGTGCCAGCAGCTCTGCACCCTATATGAACACTGAAGCTTTCTTT | CASSSAPYMNTEAFF
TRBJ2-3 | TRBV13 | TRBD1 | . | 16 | TGTGCCAGCAGCCCAGGGACAGGGACTAGCACAGATACGCAGTATTTT | CASSPGTGTSTDTQYF
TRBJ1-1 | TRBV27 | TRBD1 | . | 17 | TGTGCCAGCAGTTTATATGGTCGGACAGGGGCGAACACTGAAGCTTTCTTT | CASSLYGRTGANTEAFF
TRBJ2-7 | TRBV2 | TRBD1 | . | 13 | TGTGCCAGCCTTGGGACAGGGGGCCACGAGCAGTACTTC | CASLGTGGHEQYF
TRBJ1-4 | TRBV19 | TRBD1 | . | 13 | TGTGCCAGTCATCCGGGACAGGGGGGGAAACTGTTTTTT | CASHPGQGGKLFF
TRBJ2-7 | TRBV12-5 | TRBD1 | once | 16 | TGTGCTAGTGGTTGGACAAGACAGGGCTTCTCCTACGAGCAGTACTTC | CASGWTRQGFSYEQYF
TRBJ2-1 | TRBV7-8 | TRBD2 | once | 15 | TGTGCCAGCAGCTTAGGTCTAGCGGAGGGTCTCGAGCAGTTCTTC | CASSLGLAEGLEQFF
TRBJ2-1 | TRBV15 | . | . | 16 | TGTGCCACCAGCAGAGAACTGGACAGCAACTACAATGAGCAGTTCTTC | CATSRELDSNYNEQFF
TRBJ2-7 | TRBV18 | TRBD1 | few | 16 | TGTGCCAGCTCACTAGGGGCTATGGGACAGGGGATAGAGCAGTACTTC | CASSLGAMGQGIEQYF
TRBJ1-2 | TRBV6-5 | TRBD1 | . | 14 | TGTGCCAGCAGAGGACAGGGGGTTAACTATGGCTACACCTTC | CASRGQGVNYGYTF
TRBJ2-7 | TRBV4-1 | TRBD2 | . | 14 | TGCGCCAGCAGCCAAGGTCTAGCGGTCGGGGGGGAGTACTTC | CASSQGLAVGGEYF
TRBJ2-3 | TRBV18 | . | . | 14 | TGTGCCAGCTCACTGGGGCGACAGGCAGATACGCAGTATTTT | CASSLGRQADTQYF
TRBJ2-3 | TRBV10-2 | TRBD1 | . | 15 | TGCGCCAGCTCTTCGGGGACAGGGGGCACAGATACGCAGTATTTT | CASSSGTGGTDTQYF
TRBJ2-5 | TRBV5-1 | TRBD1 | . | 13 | TGCGCCAGCAGGGAGGACAGGATGGAGACCCAGTACTTC | CASREDRMETQYF
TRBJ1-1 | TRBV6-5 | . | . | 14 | TGTGCCAGCAGTTACCGGGTAGGCGACACTGAAGCTTTCTTT | CASSYRVGDTEAFF
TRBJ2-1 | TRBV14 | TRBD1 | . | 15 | TGTGCCAGCAGCCTGGACAGGGGGATCTACAATGAGCAGTTCTTC | CASSLDRGIYNEQFF
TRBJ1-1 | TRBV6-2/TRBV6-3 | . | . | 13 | TGTGCCAGCAGCCCCGCCGCGGGCACTGAAGCTTTCTTT | CASSPAAGTEAFF
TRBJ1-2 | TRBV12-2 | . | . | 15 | TGTGCAAGTCGCTTAGGCAGGGTATATCCCTATGGCTACACCTTC | CASRLGRVYPYGYTF
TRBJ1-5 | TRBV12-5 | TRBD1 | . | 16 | TGTGCTAGTGGCTCGCGGGACAGCCTTGGCAATCAGCCCCAGCATTTT | CASGSRDSLGNQPQHF
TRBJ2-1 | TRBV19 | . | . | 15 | TGTGCCAGTAGTCTTGACAGCAGCTCCTACAATGAGCAGTTCTTC | CASSLDSSSYNEQFF
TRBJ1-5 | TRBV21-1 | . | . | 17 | TGTGCCAGCAGCAAAGTTTGGGGGCAGGGAGGCAATCAGCCCCAGCATTTT | CASSKVWGQGGNQPQHF
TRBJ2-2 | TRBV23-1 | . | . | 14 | TGCGCCAGCAGTCAATCGCAGGGAACCGGGGAGCTGTTTTTT | CASSQSQGTGELFF
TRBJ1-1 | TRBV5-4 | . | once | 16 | TGTGCCAGCAGCTTGGCACGGAGCGTAGTCAACACTGAAGCTTTCTTT | CASSLARSVVNTEAFF
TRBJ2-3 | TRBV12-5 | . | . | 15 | TGTGCTAGTGGTTCGGGTTTTTCTAGCACAGATACGCAGTATTTT | CASGSGFSSTDTQYF
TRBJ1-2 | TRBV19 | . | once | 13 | TGTGCCAGTACGGAAACAGGGCCCTATGGCTACACCTTC | CASTETGPYGYTF
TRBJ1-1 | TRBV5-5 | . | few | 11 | TGTGCCAGCAGCCGGGGACAAGAAGCTTTCTTT | CASSRGQEAFF
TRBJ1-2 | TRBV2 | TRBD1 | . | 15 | TGTGCCATCCCGGGACAGGGAGACCCTAACTATGGCTACACCTTC | CAIPGQGDPNYGYTF
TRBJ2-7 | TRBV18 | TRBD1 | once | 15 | TGTGCCAGCTCCAACACCCAGGGGGCGCCGGGCGAGCAGTACTTC | CASSNTQGAPGEQYF
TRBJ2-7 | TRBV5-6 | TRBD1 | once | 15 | TGTGCCAGCAGCTTTCGACAGGGTCTCGGGTCCGAGCAGTACTTC | CASSFRQGLGSEQYF
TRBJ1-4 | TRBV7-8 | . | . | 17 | TGTGCCAGCAGCTTAGAGTTGGCAGGGATAACTAATGAAAAACTGTTTTTT | CASSLELAGITNEKLFF
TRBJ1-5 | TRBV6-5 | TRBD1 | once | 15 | TGTGCCAGCAGGCTTCCTGGACAGGGGGATCAGCCCCAGCATTTT | CASRLPGQGDQPQHF
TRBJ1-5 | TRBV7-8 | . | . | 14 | TGTGCCAGCAGCTTATCCCTGGAGGGTCAGCCCCAGCATTTT | CASSLSLEGQPQHF
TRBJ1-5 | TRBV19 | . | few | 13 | TGTGCCAGTAGTATACGGGGGGATCAGCCCCAGCATTTT | CASSIRGDQPQHF
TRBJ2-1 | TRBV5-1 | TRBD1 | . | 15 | TGCGCCAGCAGTCAAGGACAGGGCTCCTACAATGAGCAGTTCTTC | CASSQGQGSYNEQFF